Below, 12 T cell receptor beta chains from the same sample are listed, as sequenced in a study of cytomegalovirus exposure and HLA in healthy donors. PCR primers comprised 60 Vbeta and 13 Jbeta primers. Clones were read by immunoSEQ multiplex PCR, and TCRdb kept only the in-frame ones, dropping some. The data show 220,000 or so clones, with about 77% seen just once and roughly 1.9% held by the top ten. What was sequenced was PBMCs. The receptors stem from a woman aged 30 to 39 in good health and CMV-seronegative.

The chain couples TRBV30 to TRBJ2-1; D call uncertain. In germline, CDR1 is GTSNPN, CDR2 SVGIG (reference sequence). The CDR3 extends over 13 amino acids. V lost 4 bases, J lost 7 bases, and 14 bases lay in between. CDR3 DNA sequence: TGTGCCTGGATCAGCCCTAGTGCGAATGAGCAGTTCTTC. Translating it yields CAWISPSANEQFF.

V is TRBV6-5 and J is TRBJ2-1; no clear D. The CDR3 is 14 amino acids. The germline V gene has CDR1 MNHEY and CDR2 SVGAGI. The germline V and J ends were trimmed by 2 bases and 7 bases, with 12 bases remaining between them. The CDR3 is CASSYTHTANEQFF. The CDR3 DNA reads as TGTGCCAGCAGTTACACGCACACAGCAAATGAGCAGTTCTTC.

This chain uses TRBV2 with TRBJ2-7; weak D call: TRBD2 (6 bases). The CDR3 runs to 13 residues. Germline CDR1 reads SNHLY; CDR2 reads FYNNEI. Trimming removed 0 bases from V and 5 bases from J, with 8 bases in between. The CDR3 sequence is CASSEAGGNEQYF. CDR3 bases: TGTGCCAGCAGTGAAGCGGGCGGGAACGAGCAGTACTTC.

This clone is a singleton in its sample. This same CDR3 is encoded by further DNA sequences in the sample. This chain links TRBV6-1 with TRBJ1-5; 8 positions agree with TRBD1. Germline trimming cut 5 bases from V and 0 bases from J; bases unmatched to any gene: 3. The V gene's germline CDR1 is MNHNS and CDR2 SASEGT. There are 15 residues in the CDR3. Here the CDR3 DNA reads TGTGCCAGCAGTTCGACAGGGGATAGCAATCAGCCCCAGCATTTT. As protein: CASSSTGDSNQPQHF.

CDR3 nucleotide sequence: TGTGCCAGCAGCTCGGGTCCAGCATTAGAGAATTCACCCCTCCACTTT. Residues: CASSSGPALENSPLHF. V usage is TRBV5-6 and J usage is TRBJ1-6; no reliable D call. Per germline, CDR1 SGHDT and CDR2 YYEEEE. The CDR3 length is 16 residues. The V end was cut by 3 bases, the J end by 7 bases, with 17 bases between.

The chain carries TRBV30 and TRBJ2-4, with a weak D call TRBD1 (6 bases). CDR3 length: 11 residues. V was shortened by 4 bases and J by 9 bases, with 10 bases between the two germline ends. Per germline, CDR1 GTSNPN and CDR2 SVGIG (reference sequence). This chain's CDR3 is CAWITDSIQYF. The CDR3 region has the DNA TGTGCCTGGATCACGGACAGCATTCAGTACTTC.

The V gene is TRBV10-3, the J gene TRBJ1-4, with 11 bases lining up with TRBD1. CDR1 and CDR2 (germline): ENHRY, SYGVKD. The length of the CDR3 is 12 residues. The V segment lost 10 bases and the J segment 7 bases; nucleotides outside the gene matches: 2. This CDR3 reads CATGQGAEKLFF. CDR3 nucleotide sequence: TGTGCCACCGGACAGGGGGCTGAAAAACTGTTTTTT.

The chain joins TRBV5-8 to TRBJ1-3, with 10 bases identical to TRBD1. Per the germline V gene, CDR1 is SGHTS and CDR2 is YDEGEE. The CDR3 has 15 amino acids. Trimming cost V 3 bases and J 4 bases; bases outside gene matches: 4. Here the CDR3 DNA reads TGTGCCAGCAGCTACGACAGGGGGCTCGGAAACACCATATATTTT. As protein: CASSYDRGLGNTIYF.

The V gene is TRBV9, the J gene TRBJ2-7; D gene unclear. Germline CDR1 is SGDLS and CDR2 is YYNGEE. This CDR3 has 13 amino acids. V gave up 0 bases and J gave up 5 bases, with 9 bases separating them. The CDR3 DNA sequence: TGTGCCAGCAGCGTAGGAGGAGACGACGAGCAGTACTTC. Protein sequence: CASSVGGDDEQYF.

This clone was recorded once. The chain combines TRBV5-4 with TRBJ2-7, with 10 nucleotides matching TRBD1. This CDR3 region has 14 residues. Germline CDR1 SGHNT, CDR2 YYREEE (reference sequence). V lost 5 bases, J lost 3 bases, and 5 bases stayed unmatched. The CDR3 nucleotides read TGTGCCAGCAGGTTCGGGGACAGGGGCTACGAGCAGTACTTC. Its protein product is CASRFGDRGYEQYF.

The count of this clone is one. The chain links TRBV30 to TRBJ1-1, with 8 bases fitting TRBD1. Trimming cost V 4 bases and J 0 bases; bases outside gene matches: 7. The CDR3 totals 15 residues. Germline-derived CDR1 and CDR2 are GTSNPN and SVGIG (reference sequence). The CDR3 DNA reads TGTGCCTGGAATTCTTTGACAGGGGTGAACACTGAAGCTTTCTTT. Translated, it gives CAWNSLTGVNTEAFF.

Notes on this clone: The junction differs from germline at one of its ends, possibly a read error. The rearrangement uses TRBV7-7 and TRBJ2-7; TRBD2 might be the D (5 bases). The CDR3 has 12 amino acids. Germline loops: CDR1 SSHAT, CDR2 FNYEAQ (reference sequence). The CDR3 reads CASSLTGSEQYF. DNA of the CDR3: TGTGCTAGCAGCTTAACGGGGTCCGAGCAGTACTTC.